This TCR beta chain was documented in a study of preoperative IRX-2 immunotherapy in early breast cancer. Treatment of the sample: preoperative locoregional IRX-2 cytokine immunotherapy. Patients received preoperative, locoregional IRX-2 cytokine immunotherapy in a phase Ib study. Assay: immunoSEQ multiplex PCR; the TCRdb copy retains only in-frame clones and omits some. The sample consists of around 35,000 clones, over 90% of them appearing once. V was trimmed by 1 base and J by 6 bases, leaving 15 bases between them. CDR1 WNHNN and CDR2 SYGVQD come from the germline V gene (reference sequence). The CDR3 runs to 16 residues.

The sample was acquired from a patient treated with IRX-2 immunotherapy. This chain links TRBV10-1 with TRBJ2-2; D call uncertain. This receptor was taken from a human donor with breast cancer. CDR3 bases: TGCGCCAGCAGTGAGTGGCTCCTGGGCGACCCCGGGGAGCTGTTTTTT. As protein: CASSEWLLGDPGELFF.